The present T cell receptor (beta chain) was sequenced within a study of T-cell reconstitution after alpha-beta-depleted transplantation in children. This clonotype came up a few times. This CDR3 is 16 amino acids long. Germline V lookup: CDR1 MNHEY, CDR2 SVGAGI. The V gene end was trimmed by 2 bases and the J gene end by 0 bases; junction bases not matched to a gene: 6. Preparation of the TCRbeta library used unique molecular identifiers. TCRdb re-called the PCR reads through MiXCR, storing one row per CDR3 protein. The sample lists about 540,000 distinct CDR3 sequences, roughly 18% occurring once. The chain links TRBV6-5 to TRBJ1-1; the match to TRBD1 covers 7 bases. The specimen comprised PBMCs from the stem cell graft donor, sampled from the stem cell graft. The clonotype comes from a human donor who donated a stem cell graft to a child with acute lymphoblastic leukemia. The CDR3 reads CASSYPTGQLNTEAFF. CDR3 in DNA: TGTGCCAGCAGTTACCCGACGGGACAGCTGAACACTGAAGCTTTCTTT.